The 4 T cell receptor beta chains in this list originate from one sample, sequenced in a study of beta chain features in type 1 diabetes. Expressed TCRB transcripts were sequenced, since all the RNA that had been isolated was reverse transcribed. Clones were read by immunoSEQ multiplex PCR, and TCRdb kept only the in-frame ones, dropping some. The data hold under 450,000 clones, with less than 15% observed a single time. Sequencing was performed on naive CD4+ T cells from blood. The origin of the receptors is a woman under 30 in good health.

This clone was seen only a few times. A junction boundary mismatches the germline segment, possibly from a read error. This rearrangement joins TRBV28 to TRBJ2-2; a possible D gene is TRBD2 (6 bases). The CDR3 spans 17 residues. CDR1 is MDHEN, CDR2 SYDVKM, per germline. CDR3 in DNA: TGTGCCAGCACTTTACAGCCGGGAGTTTCGAACACCGGGGAGCTGTTTTTT. Translated, it gives CASTLQPGVSNTGELFF.

This clone was seen a handful of times. The rearrangement uses TRBV6-5 and TRBJ2-5; no clear D. Germline CDR1 reads MNHEY; CDR2 reads SVGAGI. This CDR3 has 13 amino acids. V was cut by 5 bases and J by 3 bases, with 10 bases left in between. The CDR3 sequence: CASSERPEETQYF. CDR3 coding DNA: TGTGCCAGCAGTGAGAGGCCAGAAGAGACCCAGTACTTC.

This sequence joins TRBV6-6 and TRBJ2-2; TRBD1 aligns across 10 bases. Per germline, CDR1 MNHNY and CDR2 SVGAGI (reference sequence). V was clipped by 0 bases and J by 4 bases; unmatched bases: 2. The CDR3 spans 16 residues. In DNA form, the CDR3 reads TGTGCCAGCAGTTACTCCGACAGGGGGCTCACCGGGGAGCTGTTTTTT. This translates into CASSYSDRGLTGELFF.

This rearrangement joins TRBV11-2 to TRBJ2-1; 8 bases agree with TRBD2. Germline V gives CDR1 SGHAT, CDR2 FQNNGV. V shed 5 bases, J shed 2 bases, and the junction held 5 bases outside the gene matches. The CDR3 is 15 residues long. The CDR3 spells CASSPSGSTYNEQFF. DNA for the CDR3: TGTGCCAGCAGCCCGAGCGGGAGCACCTACAATGAGCAGTTCTTC.